The rows below give T cell receptor beta chains drawn from one sample of a study of T cells in Graves' hyperthyroidism and ophthalmopathy. MiXCR was run by TCRdb on the multiplex PCR reads, yielding one entry per CDR3 protein. The sample comprises around 500,000 distinct CDR3 sequences, 15% to 20% of which are singletons, and 29% rests with the top ten. Sequencing used blood. These receptors were collected from a woman aged 30 to 39 with Graves' ophthalmopathy. Each CDR3 is given with its conserved first and last residue. The D gene is left open where the match is weak. A clone size is listed for some rows: how often the clone was seen (once, few, many), or a class if it is expanded.

j_gene: TRBJ2-1
v_gene: TRBV19
abundance: few
d_gene: TRBD2
CDR3nt: TGTGCCAGTAGTAAATTCCAGACTAGCGGAGCGAAGGGGAATGAGCAGTTCTTC
CDR3aa: CASSKFQTSGAKGNEQFF

j_gene: TRBJ1-4
v_gene: TRBV28
abundance: many
d_gene: .
CDR3nt: TGTGCCATCAATTCCGGGACCCCTAATGAAAAACTGTTTTTT
CDR3aa: CAINSGTPNEKLFF

j_gene: TRBJ2-7
v_gene: TRBV3-1
abundance: many
d_gene: .
CDR3nt: TGTGCCAGCAGCCACCGGGACTCATCCTACGAGCAGTACTTC
CDR3aa: CASSHRDSSYEQYF

j_gene: TRBJ2-5
v_gene: TRBV5-5
abundance: .
d_gene: .
CDR3nt: TGTGCCAGCAGCCGAAGGCAAGGGGGGGGCGGGAAAGAGACCCAGTACTTC
CDR3aa: CASSRRQGGGGKETQYF

j_gene: TRBJ2-1
v_gene: TRBV20-1
abundance: few
d_gene: TRBD2
CDR3nt: TGCAGTGCTAGAGTCCTAGCGGGGGTCTACAATGAGCAGTTCTTC
CDR3aa: CSARVLAGVYNEQFF

j_gene: TRBJ2-3
v_gene: TRBV6-5
abundance: many
d_gene: .
CDR3nt: TGTGCCAGCAGTTACTCGACAGTTAGCACAGATACGCAGTATTTT
CDR3aa: CASSYSTVSTDTQYF

j_gene: TRBJ2-7
v_gene: TRBV7-3
abundance: .
d_gene: .
CDR3nt: TGTGCCAGCAGCCCACATGGGGGCCGCGAGCAGTACTTC
CDR3aa: CASSPHGGREQYF

j_gene: TRBJ2-5
v_gene: TRBV5-1
abundance: few
d_gene: .
CDR3nt: TGCGCCAGCAGCAAGGGCAACAACCAAGAGACCCAGTACTTC
CDR3aa: CASSKGNNQETQYF

j_gene: TRBJ2-3
v_gene: TRBV28
abundance: few
d_gene: TRBD2
CDR3nt: TGTGCCAGCAGTTCCGGCGGCGGGGGACTCACAGATACGCAGTATTTT
CDR3aa: CASSSGGGGLTDTQYF

j_gene: TRBJ2-3
v_gene: TRBV5-5
abundance: few
d_gene: .
CDR3nt: TGTGCCAGCAGCTTGGAGTTCTGGGCTACTAGCACAGATACGCAGTATTTT
CDR3aa: CASSLEFWATSTDTQYF

j_gene: TRBJ1-5
v_gene: TRBV4-3
abundance: many
d_gene: .
CDR3nt: TGCGCCAGCAGCCAAGAACTTTTGGTGAATCAGCCCCAGCATTTT
CDR3aa: CASSQELLVNQPQHF

j_gene: TRBJ2-5
v_gene: TRBV12-3/TRBV12-4
abundance: .
d_gene: TRBD1
CDR3nt: TGTGCCAGCAGTTTCAGGGGGCAGACCCAGTACTTC
CDR3aa: CASSFRGQTQYF

j_gene: TRBJ2-7
v_gene: TRBV19
abundance: .
d_gene: TRBD2
CDR3nt: TGTGCCAGTAGTATAGGCGGGACTAACTACGAGCAGTACTTC
CDR3aa: CASSIGGTNYEQYF

j_gene: TRBJ2-7
v_gene: TRBV7-9
abundance: many
d_gene: TRBD2
CDR3nt: TGTGCCAGCAGCTCGAGCCTGGGACTAGCGGGGAGTCCCTACGAGCAGTACTTC
CDR3aa: CASSSSLGLAGSPYEQYF

j_gene: TRBJ2-1
v_gene: TRBV20-1
abundance: many
d_gene: .
CDR3nt: TGCAGTGCTAGAAGGTATCACACAGGGAGGTCGTGGAATGAGCAGTTCTTC
CDR3aa: CSARRYHTGRSWNEQFF

j_gene: TRBJ2-2
v_gene: TRBV11-3
abundance: .
d_gene: TRBD1
CDR3nt: TGTGCCAGCAGTTCACTGAACAGGGGCGCGTCCGGGGAGCTGTTTTTT
CDR3aa: CASSSLNRGASGELFF

j_gene: TRBJ2-5
v_gene: TRBV5-1
abundance: .
d_gene: TRBD1
CDR3nt: TGCGCCAGCAGTCCCGGGACAGCCTTTCAAGAGACCCAGTACTTC
CDR3aa: CASSPGTAFQETQYF

j_gene: TRBJ1-2
v_gene: TRBV28
abundance: many
d_gene: .
CDR3nt: TGTGCCAGCACCCGACCCGAATTGTATGGCTACACCTTC
CDR3aa: CASTRPELYGYTF

j_gene: TRBJ1-1
v_gene: TRBV28
abundance: many
d_gene: .
CDR3nt: TGTGCCAGCAGGCCTAGGGACCATAGCATGAACACTGAAGCTTTCTTT
CDR3aa: CASRPRDHSMNTEAFF

j_gene: TRBJ2-5
v_gene: TRBV19
abundance: few
d_gene: .
CDR3nt: TGTGCCAGTAGGACCGGGACTTCTAAAGAGACCCAGTACTTC
CDR3aa: CASRTGTSKETQYF

j_gene: TRBJ2-4
v_gene: TRBV11-2
abundance: many
d_gene: .
CDR3nt: TGTGCCAGCAGAACAGTGGAACTAGCCAAAAACATTCAGTACTTC
CDR3aa: CASRTVELAKNIQYF

j_gene: TRBJ2-7
v_gene: TRBV29-1
abundance: few
d_gene: .
CDR3nt: TGCAGCGTTGTCGGAACCCGAACCTACGAGCAGTACTTC
CDR3aa: CSVVGTRTYEQYF

j_gene: TRBJ2-3
v_gene: TRBV4-1
abundance: .
d_gene: .
CDR3nt: TGCGCCAGCCTACACGACAAGGAGTCTAGCACAGATACGCAGTATTTT
CDR3aa: CASLHDKESSTDTQYF

j_gene: TRBJ2-7
v_gene: TRBV11-1
abundance: .
d_gene: TRBD2
CDR3nt: TGTGCCAGCAGCCCTTCTGGGGGGGAGTACGAGCAGTACTTC
CDR3aa: CASSPSGGEYEQYF

j_gene: TRBJ1-1
v_gene: TRBV6-5
abundance: many
d_gene: .
CDR3nt: TGTGCCAGCAGTTACTCTAGACTGAGCACTGAAGCTTTCTTT
CDR3aa: CASSYSRLSTEAFF

j_gene: TRBJ1-2
v_gene: TRBV5-1
abundance: many
d_gene: .
CDR3nt: TGCGCCAGCAATGTGGGGGACGGGAACTATGGCTACACCTTC
CDR3aa: CASNVGDGNYGYTF

j_gene: TRBJ1-6
v_gene: TRBV5-4
abundance: many
d_gene: .
CDR3nt: TGTGCCAGCAGCGCGGGACGGGATAATTCACCCCTCCACTTT
CDR3aa: CASSAGRDNSPLHF

j_gene: TRBJ1-5
v_gene: TRBV5-1
abundance: .
d_gene: TRBD1
CDR3nt: TGCGCCGGCACCACAGGGGGCGAGAGAGGCTTGGATCAGCCCCAGCATTTT
CDR3aa: CAGTTGGERGLDQPQHF

j_gene: TRBJ1-4
v_gene: TRBV6-1
abundance: few
d_gene: .
CDR3nt: TGTGCCAGCAGACGTAGAGAACTGTTTTTT
CDR3aa: CASRRRELFF

j_gene: TRBJ2-7
v_gene: TRBV6-8
abundance: many
d_gene: TRBD2
CDR3nt: TGTGCCAGCAGTTCTCGGACTAGCGGGAGATCCGAGCAGTACTTC
CDR3aa: CASSSRTSGRSEQYF

j_gene: TRBJ2-1
v_gene: TRBV20-1
abundance: many
d_gene: TRBD2
CDR3nt: TGCAGTGCGATGACAGCGGGAGCCTACAATGAGCAGTTCTTC
CDR3aa: CSAMTAGAYNEQFF

j_gene: TRBJ1-2
v_gene: TRBV7-9
abundance: many
d_gene: TRBD1
CDR3nt: TGTGCCAGCAGCGGGGGGACAGCTTATGGCTACACCTTC
CDR3aa: CASSGGTAYGYTF

j_gene: TRBJ2-3
v_gene: TRBV6-2/TRBV6-3
abundance: few
d_gene: TRBD2
CDR3nt: TGTGCCACAGCTAGCGGGACCCTCACAGATACGCAGTATTTT
CDR3aa: CATASGTLTDTQYF

j_gene: TRBJ2-1
v_gene: TRBV11-2
abundance: many
d_gene: TRBD2
CDR3nt: TGTGCCAGCAGCTTACTAGCGGGTGGTCAGGGGCAGTTCTTC
CDR3aa: CASSLLAGGQGQFF

j_gene: TRBJ2-2
v_gene: TRBV2
abundance: few
d_gene: .
CDR3nt: TGTGCCAGCAGTGTGGGCGGGGCCCCCGGGGAGCTGTTTTTT
CDR3aa: CASSVGGAPGELFF

j_gene: TRBJ2-1
v_gene: TRBV27
abundance: many
d_gene: .
CDR3nt: TGTGCCAGCAGTTTAAGGGCCCGGGATGAGCAGTTCTTC
CDR3aa: CASSLRARDEQFF

j_gene: TRBJ2-5
v_gene: TRBV27
abundance: .
d_gene: .
CDR3nt: TGTGCCAGCAGTTTATTAAGCGACCCGTGGGGGACCCAGTACTTC
CDR3aa: CASSLLSDPWGTQYF

j_gene: TRBJ2-7
v_gene: TRBV20-1
abundance: .
d_gene: .
CDR3nt: TGCAGTGCTAGGCAGCTCGACGGAGAAAACAACTACGAGCAGTACTTC
CDR3aa: CSARQLDGENNYEQYF

j_gene: TRBJ2-7
v_gene: TRBV4-3
abundance: .
d_gene: .
CDR3nt: TGCGCCAGCAGCCCCAACGATGGTTACGAGCAGTACTTC
CDR3aa: CASSPNDGYEQYF

j_gene: TRBJ2-1
v_gene: TRBV20-1
abundance: many
d_gene: TRBD1
CDR3nt: TGCAGTGCTACTCCGGGACAGGGGTTTGACAATGAGCAGTTCTTC
CDR3aa: CSATPGQGFDNEQFF

j_gene: TRBJ1-2
v_gene: TRBV4-1
abundance: few
d_gene: .
CDR3nt: TGCGCCAGCAGCCAAGGTACAGCCTCTAACTATGGCTACACCTTC
CDR3aa: CASSQGTASNYGYTF

j_gene: TRBJ1-4
v_gene: TRBV5-1
abundance: .
d_gene: .
CDR3nt: TGCGCCAGCAGCTGGCAGGAGCCTAATGAAAAACTGTTTTTT
CDR3aa: CASSWQEPNEKLFF

j_gene: TRBJ2-4
v_gene: TRBV12-3/TRBV12-4
abundance: .
d_gene: .
CDR3nt: TGTGCCAGCAGTTTAAAAGGCCGAAACATTCAGTACTTC
CDR3aa: CASSLKGRNIQYF

j_gene: TRBJ2-3
v_gene: TRBV4-3
abundance: .
d_gene: .
CDR3nt: TGCGCCAGCAGTGAGTCTGTGGGAGAAGATACGCAGTATTTT
CDR3aa: CASSESVGEDTQYF

j_gene: TRBJ2-7
v_gene: TRBV20-1
abundance: many
d_gene: .
CDR3nt: TGCAGTGCAACTACAGGGAGTTCGTTATGGGAGCAGTACTTC
CDR3aa: CSATTGSSLWEQYF

j_gene: TRBJ1-1
v_gene: TRBV2
abundance: .
d_gene: .
CDR3nt: TGTGCCAGCAGGCGACGGTACACTGAAGCTTTCTTT
CDR3aa: CASRRRYTEAFF

j_gene: TRBJ2-5
v_gene: TRBV6-1
abundance: .
d_gene: .
CDR3nt: TGTGCCAGCAGAGTCCTAGGTTCAGAGACCCAGTACTTC
CDR3aa: CASRVLGSETQYF

j_gene: TRBJ2-7
v_gene: TRBV7-9
abundance: .
d_gene: .
CDR3nt: TGTGCCAGCAGCTTAGTTAGACCGCTTGGGGAGCAGTACTTC
CDR3aa: CASSLVRPLGEQYF

j_gene: TRBJ1-1
v_gene: TRBV15
abundance: few
d_gene: .
CDR3nt: TGTGCCACCAGCACCTATATCCGACAGAATGAAGCTTTCTTT
CDR3aa: CATSTYIRQNEAFF

j_gene: TRBJ2-3
v_gene: TRBV20-1
abundance: .
d_gene: TRBD2
CDR3nt: TGCAGTGCAACCGGGACTAGCGGGATGTCTGCAGATACGCAGTATTTT
CDR3aa: CSATGTSGMSADTQYF

j_gene: TRBJ1-5
v_gene: TRBV5-5
abundance: many
d_gene: .
CDR3nt: TGTGCCAGCAGCTTGGATCTGGGGGGTCAGCCCCAGCATTTT
CDR3aa: CASSLDLGGQPQHF

j_gene: TRBJ2-5
v_gene: TRBV20-1
abundance: many
d_gene: .
CDR3nt: TGCAGTGCTATCCGGGACCCAGAAGAGACCCAGTACTTC
CDR3aa: CSAIRDPEETQYF

j_gene: TRBJ2-1
v_gene: TRBV5-8
abundance: many
d_gene: .
CDR3nt: TGTGCCAGCAGCTTGATAGGCGGAATCTACAATGAGCAGTTCTTC
CDR3aa: CASSLIGGIYNEQFF

j_gene: TRBJ2-1
v_gene: TRBV29-1
abundance: .
d_gene: TRBD1
CDR3nt: TGCAGCGCAGACCCTCGGGACAGACCCTACAATGAGCAGTTCTTC
CDR3aa: CSADPRDRPYNEQFF

j_gene: TRBJ2-7
v_gene: TRBV28
abundance: many
d_gene: .
CDR3nt: TGTGCCAGCCAGTTTGTACCGGGGAGCTCCTACGAGCAGTACTTC
CDR3aa: CASQFVPGSSYEQYF

j_gene: TRBJ1-5
v_gene: TRBV28
abundance: many
d_gene: .
CDR3nt: TGTGCCAGCAGTTTTTCTCCCCAGCATTTT
CDR3aa: CASSFSPQHF

j_gene: TRBJ2-7
v_gene: TRBV28
abundance: many
d_gene: TRBD2
CDR3nt: TGTGCCAGCAGTTGGGGGGGGGTAAACGAGCAGTACTTC
CDR3aa: CASSWGGVNEQYF

j_gene: TRBJ2-3
v_gene: TRBV28
abundance: few
d_gene: .
CDR3nt: TGTGCCAGCAGCAGCACTTCGGATACGCAGTATTTT
CDR3aa: CASSSTSDTQYF

j_gene: TRBJ2-7
v_gene: TRBV6-6
abundance: many
d_gene: TRBD1
CDR3nt: TGTGCCAGCAGTTACTCCTTGACAGGGGAGAGCTCCTACGAGCAGTACTTC
CDR3aa: CASSYSLTGESSYEQYF

j_gene: TRBJ2-5
v_gene: TRBV28
abundance: many
d_gene: .
CDR3nt: TGTGCCAGCAGTCCCCCCCAGGGGCTGGGGGAGACCCAGTACTTC
CDR3aa: CASSPPQGLGETQYF